The clone carrying this T cell receptor beta chain came up a few times. The data derive from a study of response to subunit inactivated influenza vaccine. TCRdb reprocessed the RT-PCR reads via MiXCR and lists one record per CDR3 protein. The profile shows 150,000 to 200,000 distinct CDR3 sequences, less than 15% of them singletons. Germline loops: CDR1 MGHDK, CDR2 SYGVNS. The CDR3 extends over 14 amino acids. V lost 0 bases to trimming and J lost 8 bases, with 11 bases between them. This same sample was also part of a study on T cells expressing NK-cell markers. As reported in that work: As the method of synthesis, 5'RACE template switching with UMIs yielded TCR beta cDNA. The TCR beta repertoires originated in sorted CD3+CD56+NKG2C+, CD3+CD56+NKG2C- and CD3+CD56-NKG2C+ T cells. Seven of the eight sequenced donors were classified as HCMV-seropositive, and one was classified as seronegative. Dominant NKG2C+ clonotypes in six donors made up about 1.0-8% of CD8+ T cells. The CD3+CD56-NKG2C+ fraction of a handful of donors was also led by these clonotypes.

The sequence came from a man aged 50 to 59 who received an inactivated influenza vaccine. This sample comprised CD8+ T cells sorted from PBMCs, obtained 11 to 12 days after vaccination. The rearrangement uses TRBV25-1 and TRBJ2-4; no firm D call. The CDR3: CASSEYNREDIQYF. The CDR3 DNA reads as TGTGCCAGCAGTGAATATAATAGAGAGGACATTCAGTACTTC.